These T cell receptor beta chains were read from a single sample in a study of T cell responses to AZD1222 COVID-19 vaccine. Generated by immunoSEQ multiplex PCR, the TCRdb table keeps only in-frame clones and is missing some. This sample carries around 94,000 clones, 85% to 90% of them seen once, and the ten largest clones take approximately 3.7%. The input for sequencing was peripheral blood, taken on day 0 of AZD1222 vaccination. Source of these receptors: an adult in good health. Each CDR3 is given without its conserved first and last residue. Each record gives: V gene, CDR3 protein.

>TRBV6-1
ASSEVGGEQEKLF
>TRBV11-2
ASSLLGGTEAF
>TRBV18
ASSALTGAYGYT
>TRBV7-3
ASSPGQGVSAF
>TRBV7-2
ASSLLAARDTQY
>TRBV30
AWGRTGEVYGYT
>TRBV20-1
SASLGFMTEAF
>TRBV5-8
ASSLGTTPSGANVLT
>TRBV28
ASSFGTPDNSPLH
>TRBV7-2
ASSPSRGAETQY
>TRBV4-1
ASSRGVGAF
>TRBV27
ASHGGFDEKLF
>TRBV28
ASSSVADYGYT
>TRBV9
ASSVEPTDTGELF
>TRBV5-1
ASSLPTDTQY
>TRBV27
ASKGGNNQPQH
>TRBV2
ASSKDRGNTEAF
>TRBV9
ASSEGGTYGYT
>TRBV6-4
ASSDRGSSSTDTQY
>TRBV6-5
ASRMDGTDTQY
>TRBV15
ATSGRGTGGTDTQY
>TRBV5-8
ASSYGLTGGLEAF
>TRBV6-4
ASSDLDSGANVLT
>TRBV29-1
SVVADRGHEQY
>TRBV2
ASSVRENQPQH
>TRBV3-1/TRBV3-2
ASSQDIGANTEAF
>TRBV12-3/TRBV12-4
ARAGGLGNTIY
>TRBV4-3
ASSPAAGAWEKLF
>TRBV5-1
ASSSLTGFSTEAF
>TRBV9
ASSSHRDRDHGYT
>TRBV29-1
SVEEGAFSYEQY
>TRBV9
ASSVDREGGPGELF
>TRBV29-1
SVVDSPYGYT
>TRBV7-2
ASSLSRDTEAF
>TRBV2
ASSADRTAL
>TRBV7-2
ASSKDRVFGYT
>TRBV5-1
ASSLDRVGEAF
>TRBV6-5
ASSTDRGPWPQH
>TRBV29-1
SVLSGPPYEQY
>TRBV7-8
ASSPPGGNTEAF
>TRBV15
ATSSGDSNTQY